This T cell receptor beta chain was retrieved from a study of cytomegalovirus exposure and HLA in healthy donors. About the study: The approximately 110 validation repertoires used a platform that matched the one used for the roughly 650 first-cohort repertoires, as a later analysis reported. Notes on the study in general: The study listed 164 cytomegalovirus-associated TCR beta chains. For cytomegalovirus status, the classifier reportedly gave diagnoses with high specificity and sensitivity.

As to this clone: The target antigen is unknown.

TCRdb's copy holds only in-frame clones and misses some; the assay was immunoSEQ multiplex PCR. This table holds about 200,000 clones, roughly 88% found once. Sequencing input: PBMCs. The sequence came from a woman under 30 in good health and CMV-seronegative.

The CDR3 here is CASSADRGHLDTEAFF. CDR3 nucleotides: TGTGCCAGCAGCGCGGACAGGGGGCATCTGGACACTGAAGCTTTCTTT. This chain connects TRBV25-1 to TRBJ1-1; TRBD1 agrees at 11 bases. Germline V gene lookup returns CDR1 MGHDK and CDR2 SYGVNS. V gave up 6 bases and J gave up 3 bases; unmatched junction bases: 9. This CDR3 spans 16 amino acids.